These 28 T cell receptor beta chains were all obtained from the same sample, sequenced in a study of cytomegalovirus exposure and HLA in healthy donors. PCR amplification relied on 60 Vbeta primers (plus 13 Jbeta primers). Data came from immunoSEQ multiplex PCR; TCRdb stores just in-frame clones and leaves some out. The table has 150,000 to 200,000 clones, roughly 80% seen once; the top ten hold over 3.5%. The sequenced sample consisted of PBMCs. Source of these receptors: a man aged 45 to 65 in good health and CMV-seronegative.

This chain connects TRBV10-3 to TRBJ2-2, with 8 nucleotides matching TRBD2. V lost 6 bases and J lost 4; bases outside the gene matches: 13. This CDR3 spans 17 amino acids. The germline gives CDR1 ENHRY, CDR2 SYGVKD. This CDR3 is CAISLGPGGASTGELFF. Here the CDR3 DNA reads TGTGCCATCAGCCTGGGTCCCGGGGGGGCCAGCACCGGGGAGCTGTTTTTT.

The V call is TRBV19, the J call TRBJ1-5; the match to TRBD1 covers 8 bases. Germline V gene data show CDR1 as LNHDA and CDR2 as SQIVND (reference sequence). J was trimmed by 5 bases and V by 5 bases; bases with no gene match: 5. The CDR3 has 14 residues. CDR3 in amino acids: CASSQGASYQPQHF. The DNA of the CDR3 is TGTGCCAGTAGTCAGGGGGCCTCGTATCAGCCCCAGCATTTT.

The chain links TRBV13 to TRBJ2-7; TRBD2 might be the D (5 bases). Trimming shortened V by 2 bases and J by 5 bases, and 13 bases separated the two germline ends. This CDR3 is 14 amino acids long. CDR1 PRHDT and CDR2 FYEKMQ come from the germline V gene (reference sequence). The CDR3 loop reads CASSLTLVSNEQYF. The CDR3 DNA reads TGTGCCAGCAGCTTAACACTAGTTAGCAACGAGCAGTACTTC.

Remarks on this clone: Relative to the germline gene, one junction end is altered; a read error may explain this. The rearrangement links TRBV7-9 to TRBJ2-3; D remains ambiguous. The germline V gene has CDR1 SEHNR and CDR2 FQNEAQ (reference sequence). The CDR3 is 14 amino acids. The CDR3 reads CSSSLATSTDTQYF. CDR3 sequence (DNA): TGTTCCAGCAGCTTAGCTACTAGCACAGATACGCAGTATTTT.

The rearrangement joins TRBV5-1 to TRBJ2-1, with 11 nucleotides matching TRBD2. The trim removed 4 bases at V and 4 bases at J, leaving 4 bases unmatched. From germline, CDR1 is SGHRS and CDR2 YFSETQ. The CDR3 is 15 residues long. Written as DNA, the CDR3 is TGCGCCAGCAGCCACACTAGCGGGGGTTACAATGAGCAGTTCTTC. It yields the protein CASSHTSGGYNEQFF.

The V gene is TRBV10-3, the J gene TRBJ1-1, with D unresolved. CDR1 ENHRY and CDR2 SYGVKD come from the germline V gene. The V gene lost 3 bases and the J gene lost 4 bases, with 15 bases spanning the gap. This CDR3 region has 15 residues. In nucleotides, the CDR3 is TGTGCCATCAGTGACTCTCTCCGTGGCACCACTGAAGCTTTCTTT. It codes for CAISDSLRGTTEAFF.

CDR3 region: CASKTDLSISPLHF. DNA for the CDR3: TGTGCCAGTAAGACAGACCTTAGTATTTCACCCCTCCACTTT. The chain couples TRBV19 to TRBJ1-6; maybe TRBD1 (5 bases). CDR3 length: 14 amino acids. Germline V CDR1 and CDR2: LNHDA, SQIVND (reference sequence). Trimming left V 7 bases short and J 9 bases short, with 16 bases between.

The gene calls are TRBV4-2 and TRBJ1-3, with TRBD1 as a possible D gene (6 bases). CDR1 LGHNA and CDR2 YNFKEQ come from the germline V gene. There are 16 residues in the CDR3. Trimming removed 4 bases at V and 1 base at J, with 14 bases between. CDR3 amino acids: CASSPEGHSSGNTIYF. The CDR3 bases are TGTGCCAGCAGCCCAGAGGGACATTCGTCTGGAAACACCATATATTTT.

This clone turned up a few times. The chain employs TRBV9 and TRBJ2-7; D is unclear. Per germline, CDR1 SGDLS and CDR2 YYNGEE. The length of the CDR3 is 14 residues. V lost 2 bases and J 0 bases, leaving 9 bases between the germline ends. The CDR3 region has the DNA TGTGCCAGCAGCGTCCACCGAGACTCCTACGAGCAGTACTTC. Its protein product is CASSVHRDSYEQYF.

The chain couples TRBV19 to TRBJ1-2, with 7 bases aligning to TRBD1. The CDR3 consists of 13 residues. Germline V CDR1 and CDR2: LNHDA, SQIVND (reference sequence). Trimming took 3 bases from V and 3 from J; bases not matched to a gene: 1. The CDR3 sequence is CASSMGQYYGYTF. CDR3 sequence (DNA): TGTGCCAGTAGTATGGGACAGTACTATGGCTACACCTTC.

Turning to this clone: A read error likely explains this, since a far larger clone differs by one base. This chain connects TRBV5-6 to TRBJ2-7, with D maybe TRBD2 (6 bases). The CDR3 is made up of 13 amino acids. Trimming cost V 5 bases and J 3 bases, with 12 bases left between them. Germline-derived CDR1 and CDR2 are SGHDT and YYEEEE. CDR3 residues: CASSTSRGYEQYF. DNA for the CDR3: TGTGCCAGCAGTACTAGCCGGGGCTACGAGCAGTACTTC.

The chain is built from TRBV7-2 and TRBJ2-1; 9 bases align to TRBD2. The CDR3 spans 16 residues. Germline V lookup: CDR1 SGHTA, CDR2 FQGNSA. Germline trimming cut 5 bases from V and 3 bases from J; bases unmatched to any gene: 8. The CDR3 reads CASSPRGSGGYNEQFF. The CDR3 region has the DNA TGTGCCAGCAGCCCGAGGGGTAGCGGGGGCTACAATGAGCAGTTCTTC.

V gene TRBV30 combines with J gene TRBJ2-5, with D unclear. Germline assignment: CDR1 GTSNPN and CDR2 SVGIG (reference sequence). The CDR3 has 12 residues. Between the trimmed V and J ends, which lost 2 bases and 5 bases, there was a span of 9 bases. CDR3 sequence (DNA): TGTGCCTGGAGTCCCCGAGGCGAGACCCAGTACTTC. This sequence encodes CAWSPRGETQYF.

The V and J genes are TRBV7-2 and TRBJ2-2; the D gene is possibly TRBD2 (5 bases). Trimming took 1 base from V and 6 from J, leaving 12 bases between them. This CDR3 spans 15 amino acids. Germline V gene lookup returns CDR1 SGHTA and CDR2 FQGNSA. The CDR3 coding sequence is TGTGCCAGCAGCTTAGACCGGACTCCTTCCGGGGAGCTGTTTTTT. Amino acid sequence: CASSLDRTPSGELFF. The full variable domain, rest sourced from reference TRBV7-2 and TRBJ2-2, is GAGVSQSPSNKVTEKGKDVELRCDPISGHTALYWYRQSLGQGLEFLIYFQGNSAPDKSGLPSDRFSAERTGGSVSTLTIQRTQQEDSAVYLCASSLDRTPSGELFFGEGSRLTVL.

This chain uses TRBV2 with TRBJ1-3, with no clear D. The CDR3 runs 14 residues. Trimming pared 2 bases from V and 7 bases from J, leaving 12 bases between. The germline gives CDR1 SNHLY, CDR2 FYNNEI. The CDR3, as DNA: TGTGCCAGCAGTGAAAGGAACCTAGGCAACACCATATATTTT. This sequence encodes CASSERNLGNTIYF.

The chain combines TRBV4-1 with TRBJ2-2; D remains ambiguous. V was shortened by 2 bases and J by 5 bases, with 12 bases between the two germline ends. In germline, CDR1 is MGHRA, CDR2 YSYEKL. The CDR3 covers 15 residues. The CDR3 DNA is TGCGCCAGCAGCCAACCCTTAAGGCGGACCGGGGAGCTGTTTTTT. Its translation is CASSQPLRRTGELFF.

In this sample, this clone turned up a few times. The chain is built from TRBV10-1 and TRBJ2-5, with 7 bases matching TRBD2. Germline V gene sequence: CDR1 WNHNN, CDR2 SYGVQD (reference sequence). This CDR3 spans 14 amino acids. The junction had 9 bases not matched to a gene; V was cut back by 2 bases and J by 9 bases. CDR3 nucleotide sequence: TGCGCCAGCAGTGAGCAGGCAGGGAGGGTGGCCCAGTACTTC. Its protein is CASSEQAGRVAQYF.

The V gene is TRBV7-9, the J gene TRBJ1-1; a weak D match, TRBD1 (5 bases). This CDR3 spans 16 amino acids. Germline CDR1 reads SEHNR; CDR2 reads FQNEAQ (reference sequence). V was trimmed by 4 bases and J by 2 bases, leaving 17 bases between them. The CDR3 protein is CASSSPYLTVNTEAFF. The CDR3 nucleotides are TGTGCCAGCAGCTCCCCCTACTTGACAGTCAACACTGAAGCTTTCTTT. Full variable domain (remainder filled in from reference TRBV7-9 and TRBJ1-1): DTGVSQNPRHKITKRGQNVTFRCDPISEHNRLYWYRQTLGQGPEFLTYFQNEAQLEKSRLLSDRFSAERPKGSFSTLEIQRTEQGDSAMYLCASSSPYLTVNTEAFFGQGTRLTVV.

The gene calls are TRBV18 and TRBJ2-6; D not certain. CDR1 and CDR2 from the germline V gene are KGHSH and LQKENI. The CDR3 runs 18 residues. V lost 3 bases and J 0 bases, leaving 15 bases between the germline ends. The CDR3, as DNA: TGTGCCAGCTCACCTCTTTCAACGGCTAGCTCTGGGGCCAACGTCCTGACTTTC. It specifies CASSPLSTASSGANVLTF. The entire variable domain, with the rest obtained from reference TRBV18 and TRBJ2-6, is as follows: NAGVMQNPRHLVRRRGQEARLRCSPMKGHSHVYWYRQLPEEGLKFMVYLQKENIIDESGMPKERFSAEFPKEGPSILRIQQVVRGDSAAYFCASSPLSTASSGANVLTFGAGSRLTVL.

This clone was recorded only once. The V call is TRBV29-1, the J call TRBJ2-3; tentatively, D is TRBD1 (6 bases). The germline V gene encodes CDR1 SQVTM and CDR2 ANQGSEA. Between the trimmed V and J ends, which lost 4 bases and 6 bases, there was a span of 11 bases. This CDR3 has 12 residues. The CDR3, as DNA: TGCAGCGTTGGTGGGGGCGGCGATACGCAGTATTTT. Translation: CSVGGGGDTQYF.

This sequence joins TRBV6-5 and TRBJ2-7, with D possibly matching TRBD1 (5 bases). Trimming stripped 0 bases from V and 5 bases from J, with 14 bases between. CDR1 and CDR2 from the germline V gene are MNHEY and SVGAGI. This CDR3 is 15 amino acids long. CDR3 in DNA: TGTGCCAGCAGTTACTCGAAGTTTCAGGGTCACGAGCAGTACTTC. It codes for CASSYSKFQGHEQYF.

This chain connects TRBV19 to TRBJ1-3, with D unclear. CDR3 size: 13 residues. V was trimmed by 8 bases and J by 2 bases, leaving 10 bases between them. Germline CDR1 is LNHDA and CDR2 is SQIVND (reference sequence). The CDR3 bases are TGTGCCAGTTTAACAGCGGCTGGAAACACCATATATTTT. It encodes CASLTAAGNTIYF.

The rearrangement links TRBV7-2 to TRBJ2-5, with a tentative D call TRBD1 (6 bases). This CDR3 has 13 amino acids. The V gene's germline CDR1 is SGHTA and CDR2 FQGNSA. Trimming removed 1 base from V and 5 bases from J, with 8 bases in between. The CDR3 protein is CASSLGGRETQYF. CDR3 DNA: TGTGCCAGCAGCTTAGGGGGGCGGGAGACCCAGTACTTC.

The V gene is TRBV14, the J gene TRBJ2-5, with TRBD2 identical over 7 bases. V shed 0 bases, J shed 2 bases, and the junction held 6 bases outside the gene matches. The CDR3 runs to 16 residues. The germline CDR1 and CDR2 sequences are SGHDN and FVKESK. CDR3 region: CASSQEWRGIQETQYF. The CDR3 DNA is TGTGCCAGCAGCCAAGAGTGGCGGGGGATACAAGAGACCCAGTACTTC.

The chain is built from TRBV19 and TRBJ1-3; D remains ambiguous. V lost 2 bases and J lost 0, with 11 bases in between. The CDR3 has 16 amino acids. Germline CDR1 LNHDA, CDR2 SQIVND (reference sequence). The CDR3 region has the DNA TGTGCCAGTAGTATACGGTCGGGAGGCTCTGGAAACACCATATATTTT. Its protein is CASSIRSGGSGNTIYF. Full variable domain (outside the CDR3, taken from reference TRBV19 and TRBJ1-3): DGGITQSPKYLFRKEGQNVTLSCEQNLNHDAMYWYRQDPGQGLRLIYYSQIVNDFQKGDIAEGYSVSREKKESFPLTVTSAQKNPTAFYLCASSIRSGGSGNTIYFGEGSWLTVV.

CDR3 DNA sequence: TGTGCCATCAGCGATGACAGGGGCCTCTCTGGAAACACCATATATTTT. Its protein product is CAISDDRGLSGNTIYF. V is TRBV10-3 and J is TRBJ1-3, with TRBD1 matching over 8 bases. J gave up 0 bases and V 6 bases, and 7 bases lay outside the gene matches. The length of the CDR3 is 16 residues. Per germline, CDR1 ENHRY and CDR2 SYGVKD.

J is TRBJ1-5 and V is TRBV2; 8 nucleotides line up with TRBD1. Germline trimming cut 6 bases from V and 5 bases from J; bases unmatched to any gene: 6. Germline loops: CDR1 SNHLY, CDR2 FYNNEI. The CDR3 runs 14 residues. The CDR3 reads CASRRTGIHQPQHF. The CDR3 DNA reads TGTGCCAGCAGGAGGACAGGGATTCATCAGCCCCAGCATTTT.

This clone has a handful of counts. The gene calls are TRBV11-3 and TRBJ2-7; D remains ambiguous. The CDR3 is made up of 13 amino acids. The germline gives CDR1 SGHNT, CDR2 YENEEA. Deletions cut 4 bases from V and 0 bases from J, with 7 bases between. CDR3 sequence (DNA): TGTGCCAGCAGCTCTGCGTACTCCTACGAGCAGTACTTC. Translated, it gives CASSSAYSYEQYF.